The entry below gives a single T cell receptor beta chain sequence along with its context. There are many counts of this clonotype. No cognate antigen has been identified for it. Base qualities were left out, and no much larger clone turns up one base away. The data derive from a study of regulatory T cells in long-lasting Graves disease (dated by TCRdb to about 2021). Turning to the overall study: In the newly diagnosed Graves' disease group, patients had been taking antithyroid drugs for less than 3 months. Peripheral blood TCR sequencing and RNA sequencing compared persistent Graves' disease patients with newly diagnosed Graves' disease patients. The study took place in China and was registered as a clinical trial. TCR sequencing covered some 13 persistent and about 20 newly diagnosed Graves' disease patients, 33 samples in total. Overall study results and their limits: Preferential use of TRBV28, TRBJ1-2 and TRBJ2-5 was observed in persistent disease, whereas TRBV20-1 and TRBJ2-1 were favored in newly diagnosed disease. The authors acknowledged the small sample size as a limitation that may reduce accuracy. Patients with persistent disease shared more public clonotypes (around 2,500) than newly diagnosed patients did (nearly 1,000). Sequencing and analysis were restricted to the TCR beta chain. Only peripheral blood was studied, because thyroid tissue, the primary lesion, was inaccessible. Compared with newly diagnosed patients, patients with persistent Graves' disease had lower TCR Shannon entropy and fewer highly expanded clones, which suggests clonal expansion.

The library was generated by multiplex PCR. This sample was sequenced with an Illumina HiSeq 4000. TCR beta libraries were built with iRepertoire HTBI primers and Arm-PCR amplification of CDR3 regions. PCR products were gel purified before sequencing. As for how the authors treated the data: Gene usage analysis of CDR3 amino acid clonotypes used the roughly 60 TRBV and more than 13 TRBJ segments found across samples. COPE and FqMerger were used to merge the filtered high-quality paired reads into contigs. Contigs were aligned with BLAST to IMGT TRBV, TRBD and TRBJ reference genes, and CDR3 was defined per IMGT. Highly expanded clones were defined as clonotypes with a frequency above 0.1%. Repertoire diversity was measured by Shannon entropy, and V-J evenness by the Gini coefficient. Public clonotypes were defined as clonotypes shared by more than one individual. In TCRdb, the public reads were trimmed at Q25 with fastp and aligned with MiXCR, with productive beta chains retained. Merged by CDR3 protein, the rows form single entries marked with the most common genes and DNA. It is TCRdb's table, rather than the study itself, that gives the V and J calls and clone size. The sample table records some 370,000 distinct CDR3 sequences; approximately 12% of these occur just once. The ten largest account for 15% to 20% of the sample.

Interpreted using the paper, the time point label stands for: newly diagnosed GD, antithyroid drugs for less than 3 months. For both TCR sequencing and RNA sequencing, RNA was extracted from PBMCs in TRIzol. The diagnosis of Graves' disease followed American Thyroid Association guidelines. Recruitment of patients was carried out at an endocrinology department in Xi'an, China. From each patient, around 9.3 milliliters of peripheral blood was collected into an EDTA anticoagulant tube. Ficoll Paque Plus density gradient separation was used to isolate PBMCs, and no further T cell sorting was done. An Agilent 2100 Bioanalyzer and agarose gel were used to check RNA quality, while a NanoDrop 2000 measured RNA concentration. From a lookup of the germline V gene (reference sequence), CDR1 and CDR2 are SGHAT and FQDESV. A distance of 10 bases separates the germline ends of V and J, which lose 2 bases and 8 bases respectively. The CDR3 holds 13 amino acids from the cysteine to the phenylalanine. Only the CDR3 part of the read is kept: 39 bases, read in frame from the first base.

This sample was also put to use in a study of T cells in Graves' hyperthyroidism and ophthalmopathy. The second study reports: Stable Graves' hyperthyroidism was defined as no progression to ophthalmopathy during 18 months of follow-up. Hyperthyroidism patients were newly diagnosed, had a disease duration of under 2 months, and were aged 18 to 65 years. Patients with uncontrolled infections, other autoimmune diseases, pregnancy or lactation were excluded. Diagnoses were established on the basis of clinical symptoms, serum thyroxine and TRAb, thyroid ultrasound, and orbital computed tomography. A first-round RT-PCR of the TCR CDR3 used the HTBI primer set with the Qiagen OneStep RT-PCR kit. Most expanded thyroid clonotypes (frequency above 0.001) were also detected in blood, a finding suggesting that blood repertoires may reflect thyroid immune responses. A 13 V-J signature model separated ophthalmopathy from stable hyperthyroidism, with over 85% sensitivity and 81.08% specificity in cross-validation and 80%/75% in testing. In validation, the model predicted progression to ophthalmopathy a median of approximately 6.3 months before onset, with around 70% sensitivity and about 72% specificity. A discovery cohort of about a hundred patients, about 40 with Graves' ophthalmopathy and 57 with stable Graves' hyperthyroidism, was used to find distinguishing TCR V-J signatures. Whether ophthalmopathy could be predicted prospectively was tested in an independent validation cohort made up of 18 to 20 hyperthyroidism patients plus 17 patients who later progressed to ophthalmopathy. The roughly 100 discovery patients were randomly divided into training and test sets at a 7:3 ratio. The study also compared thyroid tissue and blood T-cell repertoires from five or six Graves' hyperthyroidism patients. Following sampling, methimazole starting at 30 mg daily was given to hyperthyroidism patients, and high-dose intravenous methylprednisolone was given to ophthalmopathy patients. A second multiplex PCR round built the libraries, followed by size selection and purification. Paired-end sequencing of the libraries was performed with 100 bp reads on an Illumina HiSeq2000. Raw data were processed with SOAPnuke, discarding reads with adapters, uncalled bases, mean Phred below 15, or no exact constant-primer or identifier match. High-quality paired reads were merged with COPE v1.2.5, and unique nucleotide sequences were defined as clonotypes. Clonotypes were aligned to IMGT TRBV, TRBD and TRBJ reference segments using MiTCR v1.1. The analysis was restricted to V-J combinations with a frequency above 0.0001, which together covered approximately 99% of the repertoires. The TCS score was defined as F50 (clonal expansion) divided by E x V (chaos), with BLOSUM62-based TCRdist calculated between CDR3 peptides within each V-J. Welch's t-statistics and random forest reduced approximately 520 V-J features to some 14, which were used in a naive Bayes classifier (R e1071). No statistical method was used to fix the sample size in advance, and group allocation was not hidden from the investigators. TCR Vbeta CDR3 sequencing of fewer than 150 peripheral blood samples (43 ophthalmopathy, roughly 74 hyperthyroidism and around 17 progressor patients) is reported in the paper.

This TCR derives from a woman younger than 30 with Graves disease. Donor details come from another sample of the same person, matched by shared clones. The chain uses TRBV11-1 and TRBJ2-1, with the D gene too uncertain to name. This sample comprised peripheral blood mononuclear cells (PBMCs), obtained at new diagnosis, from a patient treated with antithyroid drugs. The DNA reads TGTGCCAGCAGCTTAACCCCCCGCGATGAGCAGTTCTTC. It codes for CASSLTPRDEQFF.